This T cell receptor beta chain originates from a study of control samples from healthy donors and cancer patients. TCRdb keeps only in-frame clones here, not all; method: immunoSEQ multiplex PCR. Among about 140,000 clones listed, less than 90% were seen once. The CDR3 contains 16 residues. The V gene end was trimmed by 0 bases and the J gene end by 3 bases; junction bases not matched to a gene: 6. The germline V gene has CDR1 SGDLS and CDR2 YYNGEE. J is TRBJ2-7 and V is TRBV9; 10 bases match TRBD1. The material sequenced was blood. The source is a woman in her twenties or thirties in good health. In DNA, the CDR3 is TGTGCCAGCAGCGTAGGACGGGACAGGGGATTCTACGAGCAGTACTTC. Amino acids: CASSVGRDRGFYEQYF.